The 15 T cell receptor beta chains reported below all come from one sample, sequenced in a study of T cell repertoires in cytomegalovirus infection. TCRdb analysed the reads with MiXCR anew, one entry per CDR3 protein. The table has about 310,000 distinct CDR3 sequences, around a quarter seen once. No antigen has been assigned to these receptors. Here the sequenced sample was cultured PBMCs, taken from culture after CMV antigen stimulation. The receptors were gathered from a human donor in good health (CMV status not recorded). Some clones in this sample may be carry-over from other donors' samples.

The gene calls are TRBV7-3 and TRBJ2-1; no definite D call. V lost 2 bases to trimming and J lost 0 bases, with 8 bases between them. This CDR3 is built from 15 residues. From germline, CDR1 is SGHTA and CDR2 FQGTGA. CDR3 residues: CASSLAPFSYNEQFF. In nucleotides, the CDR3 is TGTGCCAGCAGCTTAGCTCCCTTCTCCTACAATGAGCAGTTCTTC.

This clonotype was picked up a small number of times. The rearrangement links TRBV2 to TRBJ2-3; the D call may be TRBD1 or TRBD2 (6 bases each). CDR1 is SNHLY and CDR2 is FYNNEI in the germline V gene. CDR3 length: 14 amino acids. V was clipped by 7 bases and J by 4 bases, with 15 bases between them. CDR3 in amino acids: CASKGGVSADTQYF. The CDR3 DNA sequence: TGTGCCAGCAAGGGGGGAGTGTCTGCAGATACGCAGTATTTT.

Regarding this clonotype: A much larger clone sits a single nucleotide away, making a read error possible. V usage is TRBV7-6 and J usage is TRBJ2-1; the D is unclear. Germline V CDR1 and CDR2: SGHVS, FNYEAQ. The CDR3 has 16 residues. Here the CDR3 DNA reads TGTGCCAGCAGCTACACCTATAACGGGCTCTACAAAGAGCAGTTCTTC. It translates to CASSYTYNGLYKEQFF.

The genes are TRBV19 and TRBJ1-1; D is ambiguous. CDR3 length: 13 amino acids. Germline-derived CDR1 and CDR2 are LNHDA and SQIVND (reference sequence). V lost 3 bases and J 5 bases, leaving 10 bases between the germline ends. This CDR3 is CASSIVVGTEAFF. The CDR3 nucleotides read TGTGCCAGTAGTATTGTTGTGGGGACTGAAGCTTTCTTT.

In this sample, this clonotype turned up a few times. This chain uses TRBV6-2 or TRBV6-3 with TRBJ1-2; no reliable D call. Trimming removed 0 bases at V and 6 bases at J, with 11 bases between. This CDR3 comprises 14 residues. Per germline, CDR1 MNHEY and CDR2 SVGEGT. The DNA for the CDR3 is TGTGCCAGCAGTTACTCGGATGTTCGGGATGGCTACACCTTC. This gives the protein CASSYSDVRDGYTF.

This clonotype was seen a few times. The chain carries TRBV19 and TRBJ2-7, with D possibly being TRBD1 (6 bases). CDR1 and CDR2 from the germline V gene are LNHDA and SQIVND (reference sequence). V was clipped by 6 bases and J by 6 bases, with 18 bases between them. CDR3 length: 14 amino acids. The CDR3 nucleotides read TGTGCCAGTAGCGACAGGTTTGGGCGCGGCGAGCAGTACTTC. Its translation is CASSDRFGRGEQYF. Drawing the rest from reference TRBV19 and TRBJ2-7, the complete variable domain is DGGITQSPKYLFRKEGQNVTLSCEQNLNHDAMYWYRQDPGQGLRLIYYSQIVNDFQKGDIAEGYSVSREKKESFPLTVTSAQKNPTAFYLCASSDRFGRGEQYFGPGTRLTVT.

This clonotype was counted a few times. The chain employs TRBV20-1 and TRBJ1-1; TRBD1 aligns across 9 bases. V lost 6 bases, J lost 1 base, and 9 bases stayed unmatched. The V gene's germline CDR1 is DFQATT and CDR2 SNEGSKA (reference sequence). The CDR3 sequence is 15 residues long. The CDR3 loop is CSAPKVDRGNTEAFF. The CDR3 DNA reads TGCAGTGCCCCGAAAGTGGACAGGGGGAACACTGAAGCTTTCTTT.

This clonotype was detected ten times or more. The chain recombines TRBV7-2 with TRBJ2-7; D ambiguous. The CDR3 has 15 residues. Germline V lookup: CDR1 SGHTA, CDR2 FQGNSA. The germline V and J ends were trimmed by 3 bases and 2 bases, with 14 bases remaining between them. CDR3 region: CASSFRNGRPYEQYF. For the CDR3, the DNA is TGTGCCAGCAGCTTTAGGAATGGGCGGCCCTACGAGCAGTACTTC. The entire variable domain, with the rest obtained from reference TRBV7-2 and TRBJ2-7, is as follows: GAGVSQSPSNKVTEKGKDVELRCDPISGHTALYWYRQSLGQGLEFLIYFQGNSAPDKSGLPSDRFSAERTGGSVSTLTIQRTQQEDSAVYLCASSFRNGRPYEQYFGPGTRLTVT.

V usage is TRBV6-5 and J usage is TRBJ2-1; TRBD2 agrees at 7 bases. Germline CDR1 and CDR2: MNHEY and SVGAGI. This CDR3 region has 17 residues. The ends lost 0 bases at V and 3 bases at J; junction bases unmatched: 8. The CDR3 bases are TGTGCCAGCAGTTACTCGGGGCGGGAGCTCGTCTACAATGAGCAGTTCTTC. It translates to CASSYSGRELVYNEQFF.

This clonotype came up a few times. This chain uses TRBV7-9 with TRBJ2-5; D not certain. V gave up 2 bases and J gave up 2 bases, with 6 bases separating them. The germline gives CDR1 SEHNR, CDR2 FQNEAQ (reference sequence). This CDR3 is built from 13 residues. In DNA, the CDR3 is TGTGCCAGCAGCTTACCCAGACAAGAGACCCAGTACTTC. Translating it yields CASSLPRQETQYF.

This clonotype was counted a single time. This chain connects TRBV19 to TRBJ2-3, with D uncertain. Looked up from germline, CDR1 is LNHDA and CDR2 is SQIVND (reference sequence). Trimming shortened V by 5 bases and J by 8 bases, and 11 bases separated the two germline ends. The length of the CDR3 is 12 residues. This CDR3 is CASSSTTGTQYF. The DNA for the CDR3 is TGTGCCAGTAGTTCGACCACCGGTACGCAGTATTTT.

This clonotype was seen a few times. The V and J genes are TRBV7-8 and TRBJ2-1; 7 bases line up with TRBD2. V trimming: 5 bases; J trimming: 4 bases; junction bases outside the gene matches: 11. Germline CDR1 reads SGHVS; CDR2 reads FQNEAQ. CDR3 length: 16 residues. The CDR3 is CASSPSGGRHYNEQFF. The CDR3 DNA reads TGTGCCAGCAGCCCTTCTGGCGGGAGACATTACAATGAGCAGTTCTTC.

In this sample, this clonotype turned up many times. CDR3 sequence: CASSLILQTQYF. In nucleotides, the CDR3 is TGTGCCAGCAGCTTAATCCTCCAGACCCAGTACTTC. The chain has TRBV7-6 and TRBJ2-5; D unclear. V lost 2 bases and J lost 6, with 7 bases in between. The CDR3 has 12 amino acids. Looked up from germline, CDR1 is SGHVS and CDR2 is FNYEAQ.

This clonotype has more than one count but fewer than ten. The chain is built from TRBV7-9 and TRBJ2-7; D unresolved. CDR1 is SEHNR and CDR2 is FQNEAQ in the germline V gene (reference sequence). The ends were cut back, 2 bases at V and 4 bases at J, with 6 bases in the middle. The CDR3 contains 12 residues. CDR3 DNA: TGTGCCAGCAGCTTAAGTCCGTACGAGCAGTACGTC. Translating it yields CASSLSPYEQYV.

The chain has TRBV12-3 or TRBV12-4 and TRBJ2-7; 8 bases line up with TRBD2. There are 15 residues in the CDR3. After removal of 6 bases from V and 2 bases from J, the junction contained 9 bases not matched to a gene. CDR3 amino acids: CASRASREGTYEQYF. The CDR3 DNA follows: TGTGCCAGCAGGGCTAGCCGGGAGGGAACCTACGAGCAGTACTTC.